What follows is one T cell receptor beta chain and its context. Its target is not known. J gave up 7 bases and V 0 bases, and 8 bases lay outside the gene matches. From germline, CDR1 is DFQATT and CDR2 SNEGSKA (reference sequence). CDR3 size: 16 residues. Together with a sample-barcoded 5' primer, a J-beta primer mix was included in a second PCR lasting about 6 to 11 cycles. From the 5' RACE reads, TCRdb called clonotypes with MiXCR, one entry per CDR3 protein. The table lists around 1,700,000 distinct CDR3 sequences, 25% to 30% of them singletons. The sample originates from a study of blood T cells in healthy people across ages. Broader study findings: Higher diversity, along with more naive CD4+ cells, distinguished long-lived donors from aged donors.

The sequenced sample consisted of blood. V and J are TRBV20-1 and TRBJ2-1; 11 bases map to TRBD2. The sequence was collected from a woman aged 25 to 39 in good health. CDR3 bases: TGCAGTGCTAGAGATTCTAGCGGGGGGCGCCTAAATGAGCAGTTCTTC. Translated: CSARDSSGGRLNEQFF.